The source of this T cell receptor beta chain is a study of cytomegalovirus exposure and HLA in healthy donors. Remarks on this clone: Its matching antigen is unknown.

Study-level results: A further, later analysis showed that HLA-associated TCR beta chains (compared with equally common others) were more clonally expanded. HLA-A and HLA-B allele assignments for most subjects were reportedly predicted accurately using TCR beta sequences. Researchers left out some V segments, among them TRBV6-2 and TRBV6-3, as indistinguishable.

Donors were nominally healthy when sampled, though unrecorded immune exposures were likely. Germline CDR1 SGHVS, CDR2 FQNEAQ. This CDR3 region has 15 residues. Trimming at V came to 4 bases and at J to 0 bases, leaving 3 bases not matched to a gene. Researchers ran the PCR with 60 Vbeta and 13 Jbeta primers. Sequencing used immunoSEQ multiplex PCR; TCRdb keeps in-frame clones, though not all of them. Of under 85,000 clones listed, 60% to 85% are singletons. This receptor was identified in a man younger than 30 in good health and CMV-seronegative. Input material: PBMCs. The chain is built from TRBV7-8 and TRBJ2-1; 7 positions agree with TRBD2. The CDR3: CASSSRTSSYNEQFF. The CDR3 region has the DNA TGTGCCAGCAGCTCTAGGACTAGCTCCTACAATGAGCAGTTCTTC.